This TCR beta chain was sequenced in a study of T cells in Graves' hyperthyroidism and ophthalmopathy. Notes on the study in general: In blood, most of the thyroid clonotypes expanded above 0.001 were also present.

Researchers amplified the TCR beta CDR3 regions from RNA transcripts. The HTBI set primed first-round TCR CDR3 RT-PCR. TCRdb ran MiXCR on the multiplex PCR reads and lists one entry per CDR3 protein. The sample includes around 580,000 distinct CDR3 sequences, 15% to 20% of them seen just once. Germline loops: CDR1 SEHNR, CDR2 FQNEAQ (reference sequence). The CDR3 extends over 16 amino acids. V lost 0 bases and J lost 8, with 16 bases in between. Graves' hyperthyroidism qualified as stable when ophthalmopathy did not progress within 18 months. 8.5 to 10 ml of fresh peripheral blood supplied the PBMCs. Regarding this clonotype: The antigen is unknown.

Sequenced: blood. This chain uses TRBV7-9 with TRBJ1-4; D possibly corresponds to TRBD1 (5 bases). The receptor was derived from a woman under 30 with Graves' hyperthyroidism. In nucleotides, the CDR3 is TGTGCCAGCAGCTTAGCCACAGCCCCAAGGGGAGAAAAACTGTTTTTT. The encoded protein is CASSLATAPRGEKLFF.